This is a list of T cell receptor beta chains from one sample in a study of Ad26.COV2.S vaccination and SARS-CoV-2 variants. Assay: immunoSEQ multiplex PCR; the TCRdb copy retains only in-frame clones and omits some. The sample lists 450,000 to 550,000 clones, 80% to 90% occurring once. The material was peripheral blood, obtained in a trial of Ad26.COV2.S vaccine versus placebo. The receptor set was obtained from a person aged 18-65 years who received the Ad26.COV2.S COVID-19 vaccine or a placebo. Both conserved end residues are trimmed from each CDR3.

J gene | V gene | CDR3 protein
TRBJ1-5 | TRBV28 | ASSFNPGYSNQPQH
TRBJ2-4 | TRBV6-5 | ASSALAGAQNIQY
TRBJ2-3 | TRBV7-8 | ASSLVGTANTDTQY
TRBJ2-2 | TRBV10-1 | ASSDGGKLNTGELF
TRBJ1-2 | TRBV10-3 | AISEVGDKGYGYT
TRBJ2-1 | TRBV7-8 | ASSLGGSGALYNEQF
TRBJ1-1 | TRBV29-1 | SVEGQFEAF
TRBJ2-7 | TRBV6-1 | ASSEWSGFNEQY
TRBJ2-7 | TRBV4-1 | ASSQDPQGNEQY
TRBJ1-4 | TRBV5-4 | ASSLSGNEKLF
TRBJ2-1 | TRBV7-8 | ASGVGYNEQF
TRBJ1-2 | TRBV29-1 | SAGQGLDYGYT
TRBJ1-2 | TRBV18 | ASSPSTEEHGYT
TRBJ1-1 | TRBV7-9 | ASSLVSLRDPGTNTEAF
TRBJ1-1 | TRBV6-5 | ASGWWGAGDTEAF
TRBJ2-1 | TRBV7-3 | ASSLGLAGFYNEQF
TRBJ1-4 | TRBV3-1/TRBV3-2 | ASSLVDNEKLF
TRBJ2-5 | TRBV7-9 | ASSLLSLETQY
TRBJ2-2 | TRBV28 | ASRVLANTGELF
TRBJ1-1 | TRBV14 | ASSHLDRMNTEAF
TRBJ2-7 | TRBV12-3/TRBV12-4 | ASSRNYEQY
TRBJ1-5 | TRBV7-2 | ASSQDRRQHQPQH
TRBJ2-5 | TRBV5-1 | ASSLGWGEVRETQY
TRBJ2-1 | TRBV19 | ASSASSGSLGEQF
TRBJ2-7 | TRBV7-9 | ASSPRGRGPTYEQY
TRBJ2-7 | TRBV27 | ASSLRDSFSYEQY
TRBJ2-1 | TRBV11-3 | ASSLESGYNEQF
TRBJ2-5 | TRBV10-3 | AISESRVGETQY
TRBJ1-6 | TRBV6-2/TRBV6-3 | ASSYPGTVSSYNSPLH
TRBJ1-2 | TRBV27 | ASSFIGLANYGYT
TRBJ1-5 | TRBV28 | ASRQLRGHQPQH
TRBJ2-3 | TRBV6-2/TRBV6-3 | ASSLTGGTDTQY
TRBJ1-2 | TRBV6-5 | ASRPGQGYGYT
TRBJ1-4 | TRBV7-3 | ASSPTGQKNEKLF
TRBJ1-4 | TRBV9 | ASSVATGEKLF
TRBJ2-7 | TRBV18 | ASSLRDRLEQY
TRBJ1-6 | TRBV27 | ASSFVGGSASPLH
TRBJ1-2 | TRBV2 | ASSVMEGSNYGYT
TRBJ1-5 | TRBV11-2 | ASSPSWDQPQH
TRBJ1-6 | TRBV4-2 | ASSRQPGTENSPLH
TRBJ2-6 | TRBV29-1 | SAETGPPSGANVLT
TRBJ1-3 | TRBV5-1 | ASSLVGTGNTIY
TRBJ2-7 | TRBV28 | ASSTWTFGGSISYEQY
TRBJ2-5 | TRBV7-9 | ASSLELAEETQY
TRBJ2-2 | TRBV24-1 | ATSDRDGGELF
TRBJ1-3 | TRBV6-6 | AGRRTSGNTIY
TRBJ1-5 | TRBV19 | ASSAIRDSSIQPQH
TRBJ2-1 | TRBV5-5 | ASSLVSGVDNEQF
TRBJ1-5 | TRBV27 | ASRAPNQPQH
TRBJ1-3 | TRBV6-6 | ASSLDRSSGNTIY
TRBJ2-7 | TRBV6-6 | ATQSGQGALGHEQY
TRBJ2-1 | TRBV5-4 | ASSLNPGLGNNEQF
TRBJ2-5 | TRBV27 | ASSLLGQGAGETQY
TRBJ2-7 | TRBV9 | ASSVGTGAYEQY
TRBJ1-6 | TRBV25-1 | ASSEARQGLSPLH
TRBJ2-1 | TRBV6-2/TRBV6-3 | ASSYWASGSNEQF
TRBJ1-2 | TRBV6-6 | ASIYGGKRINYGYT